This is a list of T cell receptor beta chains from one sample in a study of blood T cell repertoires in COVID-19. The table came from immunoSEQ multiplex PCR; TCRdb's copy has only in-frame clones and leaves some out. In the table there are fewer than 400,000 clones, around 84% of which are singletons. Sequencing used PBMCs or T cells enriched from blood (not recorded which). The receptors originated from a woman in her twenties or thirties who had been exposed to COVID-19. The CDR3 runs from the conserved cysteine through the conserved F or W. Fields, in order: J gene, V gene, clone size, D gene, CDR3 protein, CDR3 DNA. The D gene is left open where the match is weak. Size values are once, few and many counts, or a class for expanded clones, and some rows have none.

TRBJ1-1 TRBV29-1 once TRBD1 CSIQGMNTEAFF TGCTCTATACAGGGGATGAACACTGAAGCTTTCTTT
TRBJ2-2 TRBV27 NA NA CASTDRLVGELFF TGTGCCAGCACCGATCGGCTAGTCGGGGAGCTGTTTTTT
TRBJ1-2 TRBV6-4 NA TRBD1 CASSAYPGQGSYGYTF TGTGCCAGCAGTGCTTACCCGGGACAGGGATCCTATGGCTACACCTTC
TRBJ2-3 TRBV9 NA NA CASSVEGESTDTQYF TGTGCCAGCAGCGTAGAGGGGGAGAGCACAGATACGCAGTATTTT
TRBJ1-5 TRBV19 NA TRBD1 CASETGGQPQHF TGTGCCAGTGAGACAGGGGGTCAGCCCCAGCATTTT
TRBJ2-3 TRBV2 NA TRBD2 CASGVTGGGDTQYF TGTGCCAGCGGGGTCACGGGAGGAGGAGATACGCAGTATTTT
TRBJ1-1 TRBV19 NA NA CASKGAAGIKNTEAFF TGTGCCAGTAAGGGCGCGGCAGGGATAAAGAACACTGAAGCTTTCTTT
TRBJ1-1 TRBV6-5 NA TRBD1 CASSYSPDRGAFF TGTGCCAGCAGTTACTCTCCGGACAGGGGAGCTTTCTTT
TRBJ2-3 TRBV24-1 NA TRBD2 CATSDTSGTDTQYF TGTGCCACCAGTGATACTAGCGGCACAGATACGCAGTATTTT
TRBJ2-1 TRBV3-1/TRBV3-2 NA NA CASSPDDRDLSYNEQFF TGTGCCAGCAGCCCAGATGATCGGGACTTGTCCTACAATGAGCAGTTCTTC
TRBJ2-1 TRBV5-1 NA TRBD1 CASSWRPGQGDNEQFF TGCGCCAGCAGCTGGAGACCGGGACAGGGAGACAATGAGCAGTTCTTC
TRBJ2-3 TRBV5-1 NA TRBD2 CASSVGTSGMADTQYF TGCGCCAGCAGCGTAGGGACTAGCGGGATGGCAGATACGCAGTATTTT
TRBJ2-5 TRBV4-3 NA TRBD2 CASSQVNGGAGETQYF TGCGCCAGCAGCCAAGTGAACGGGGGGGCCGGGGAGACCCAGTACTTC
TRBJ2-3 TRBV9 NA TRBD2 CASSVPASGVTVDTQYF TGTGCCAGCAGCGTCCCGGCTAGCGGGGTAACGGTAGATACGCAGTATTTT
TRBJ2-1 TRBV24-1 once TRBD2 CATSKLATEQFF TGTGCCACCAGTAAACTAGCGACTGAGCAGTTCTTC
TRBJ2-1 TRBV6-4 few NA CASSVSGLTNNEQFF TGTGCCAGCAGTGTTAGCGGTCTAACCAACAATGAGCAGTTCTTC
TRBJ2-3 TRBV30 NA NA CAWSVGVSTDTQYF TGTGCCTGGAGTGTCGGGGTCAGCACAGATACGCAGTATTTT
TRBJ1-2 TRBV18 NA TRBD1 CASSLFRDRTSNYGYTF TGTGCCAGCTCACTATTCCGGGACAGGACATCTAACTATGGCTACACCTTC
TRBJ1-2 TRBV11-2 NA TRBD1 CASSLESGGKVGYTF TGTGCCAGCAGCTTAGAGTCAGGGGGAAAGGTTGGCTACACCTTC
TRBJ2-2 TRBV11-2 NA NA CASSVLGLNTGELFF TGTGCCAGCAGCGTCTTGGGACTGAACACCGGGGAGCTGTTTTTT
TRBJ2-1 TRBV30 few TRBD2 CAWSVLAGGYNEQFF TGTGCCTGGAGTGTACTAGCGGGAGGCTACAATGAGCAGTTCTTC
TRBJ2-5 TRBV28 NA NA CASSAEGALGQETQYF TGTGCCAGCAGTGCGGAGGGGGCTCTAGGGCAAGAGACCCAGTACTTC
TRBJ2-7 TRBV5-1 NA NA CASSLPGNEQYF TGCGCCAGCAGCTTACCGGGGAATGAGCAGTACTTC
TRBJ1-2 TRBV12-3/TRBV12-4 once NA CASSTEGRYGYTF TGTGCCAGCAGTACGGAGGGAAGGTACGGCTACACCTTC
TRBJ2-1 TRBV11-3 NA NA CASSLAGVYNEQFF TGTGCCAGCAGCTTGGCAGGGGTCTACAATGAGCAGTTCTTC
TRBJ1-2 TRBV2 NA NA CASSDTGFGGYTF TGTGCCAGCAGTGATACCGGGTTCGGCGGCTACACCTTC
TRBJ2-7 TRBV28 NA TRBD2 CASGYSATGGRSYEQYF TGTGCCAGCGGTTACTCCGCGACGGGGGGAAGGTCCTACGAGCAGTACTTC
TRBJ2-1 TRBV4-1 NA NA CASSHNGDNEQFF TGCGCCAGCAGCCATAACGGGGACAATGAGCAGTTCTTC
TRBJ2-7 TRBV2 NA TRBD1 CASTRTGMGSYEQYF TGTGCCAGCACCCGGACAGGGATGGGATCCTACGAGCAGTACTTC
TRBJ2-7 TRBV4-1 NA TRBD1 CASSLTTGGYEQYF TGCGCCAGCAGCCTTACAACAGGGGGCTACGAGCAGTACTTC